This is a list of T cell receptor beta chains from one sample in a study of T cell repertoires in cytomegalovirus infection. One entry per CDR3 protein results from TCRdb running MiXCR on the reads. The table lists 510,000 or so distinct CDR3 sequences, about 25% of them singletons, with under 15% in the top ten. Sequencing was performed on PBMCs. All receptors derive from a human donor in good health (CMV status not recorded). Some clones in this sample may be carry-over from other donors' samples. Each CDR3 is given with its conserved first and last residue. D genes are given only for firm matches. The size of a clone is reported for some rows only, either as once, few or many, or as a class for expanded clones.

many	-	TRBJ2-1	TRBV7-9	CASSIGWYRAVSYNEQFF	TGTGCCAGCAGCATAGGGTGGTACAGGGCCGTCTCCTACAATGAGCAGTTCTTC
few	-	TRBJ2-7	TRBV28	CASSFSGWGNEQYF	TGTGCCAGCAGTTTTTCGGGGTGGGGGAACGAGCAGTACTTC
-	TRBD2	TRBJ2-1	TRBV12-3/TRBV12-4	CATRGGPGGGSGSYNEQFF	TGTGCCACCCGAGGTGGGCCGGGGGGGGGCTCGGGCTCCTACAATGAGCAGTTCTTC
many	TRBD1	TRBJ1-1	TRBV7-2	CASSPGQGANAFF	TGTGCCAGCAGCCCTGGACAGGGGGCGAACGCTTTCTTT
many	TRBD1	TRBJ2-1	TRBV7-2	CASSRDRGSEQFF	TGTGCCAGCAGCCGGGACAGGGGGAGTGAGCAGTTCTTC
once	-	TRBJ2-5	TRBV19	CASSRSGQGQETQYF	TGTGCCAGTAGTAGGAGCGGGCAGGGACAAGAGACCCAGTACTTC
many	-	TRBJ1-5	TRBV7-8	CASSLTEYSNQPQHF	TGTGCCAGCAGCCTGACAGAATATAGCAATCAGCCCCAGCATTTT
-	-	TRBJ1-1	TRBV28	CASWGTEAFF	TGTGCCAGCTGGGGAACTGAAGCTTTCTTT
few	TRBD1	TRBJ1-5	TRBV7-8	CASSLEQGDNQPQHF	TGTGCCAGCAGCTTAGAACAGGGGGACAATCAGCCCCAGCATTTT
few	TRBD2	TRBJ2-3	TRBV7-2	CASSVWDYSTDTQYF	TGTGCCAGCAGCGTTTGGGACTATAGCACAGATACGCAGTATTTT
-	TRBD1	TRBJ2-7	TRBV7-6	CASSLTPGQGIGEQYF	TGTGCCAGCAGCTTAACTCCGGGACAGGGGATAGGCGAGCAGTACTTC
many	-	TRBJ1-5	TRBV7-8	CASSLGPVGVSNQPQHF	TGTGCCAGCAGCTTAGGTCCTGTGGGTGTGAGCAATCAGCCCCAGCATTTT
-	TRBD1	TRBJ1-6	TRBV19	CASSIGTGNSPLHF	TGTGCCAGTAGTATCGGGACAGGGAATTCACCCCTCCACTTT
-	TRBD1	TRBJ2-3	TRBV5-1	CASSLTGTDTDTQYF	TGCGCCAGCAGCTTGACCGGGACAGACACAGATACGCAGTATTTT
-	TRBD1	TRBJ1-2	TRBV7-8	CASSLGSAGQGYGGYTF	TGTGCCAGCAGCTTAGGGTCGGCGGGACAGGGATACGGTGGCTACACCTTC
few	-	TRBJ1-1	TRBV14	CASSRGTLGTEAFF	TGTGCCAGCAGCCGCGGGACTTTAGGCACTGAAGCTTTCTTT
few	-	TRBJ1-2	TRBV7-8	CASSSNTGGVGYTF	TGTGCCAGCAGCTCTAATACGGGGGGCGTCGGCTACACCTTC
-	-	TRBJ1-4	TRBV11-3	CASSLDLDAGEKLFF	TGTGCCAGCAGCTTAGATCTCGACGCCGGCGAAAAACTGTTTTTT
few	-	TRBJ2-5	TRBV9	CASSVATQETQYF	TGTGCCAGCAGCGTAGCCACCCAAGAGACCCAGTACTTC
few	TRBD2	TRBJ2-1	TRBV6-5	CASSSWTSGSSYNEQFF	TGTGCCAGCAGTTCCTGGACTAGCGGAAGCTCCTACAATGAGCAGTTCTTC
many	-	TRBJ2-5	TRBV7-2	CASSLQETQYF	TGTGCCAGCAGCTTGCAGGAGACCCAGTACTTC
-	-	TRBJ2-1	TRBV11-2	CASSGVPSHNEQFF	TGTGCCAGCAGCGGGGTCCCTAGCCACAATGAGCAGTTCTTC
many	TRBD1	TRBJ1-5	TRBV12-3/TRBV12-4	CASSGRDRLSQPQHF	TGTGCCAGCAGCGGCCGGGACAGGCTGTCTCAGCCCCAGCATTTT
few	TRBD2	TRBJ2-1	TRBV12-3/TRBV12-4	CASTINTRGLAGGGNEQFF	TGTGCCAGCACCATAAACACCCGGGGTCTAGCGGGAGGGGGAAATGAGCAGTTCTTC
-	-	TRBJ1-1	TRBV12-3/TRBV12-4	CASSLNLVVEAFF	TGTGCCAGCAGTTTAAATTTGGTTGTTGAAGCTTTCTTT
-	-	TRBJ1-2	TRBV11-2	CASSFQPSNTRGYTF	TGTGCCAGCAGCTTTCAACCTTCTAATACCCGTGGCTACACCTTC
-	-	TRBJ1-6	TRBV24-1	CATPLSRTVNSPLHF	TGTGCCACCCCATTAAGTCGGACTGTCAATTCACCCCTCCACTTT
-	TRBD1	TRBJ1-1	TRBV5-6	CASSWQEGKGAAFF	TGTGCCAGCAGCTGGCAGGAAGGGAAGGGGGCAGCTTTCTTT
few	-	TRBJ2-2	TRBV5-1	CASSSKQGSTGELFF	TGCGCCAGCTCCTCGAAACAGGGCTCCACCGGGGAGCTGTTTTTT
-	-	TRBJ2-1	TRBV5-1	CASSLTGFDEQFF	TGCGCCAGCAGCTTGACGGGATTTGATGAGCAGTTCTTC
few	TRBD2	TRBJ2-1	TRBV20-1	CSANLAGRYNEQFF	TGCAGTGCTAACCTAGCGGGAAGATACAATGAGCAGTTCTTC
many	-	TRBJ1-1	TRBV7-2	CASSPNQRTDEAFF	TGTGCCAGCAGCCCGAATCAACGGACAGATGAAGCTTTCTTT
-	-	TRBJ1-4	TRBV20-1	CSARVREAEKLFF	TGCAGTGCTAGAGTCAGGGAGGCTGAAAAACTGTTTTTT
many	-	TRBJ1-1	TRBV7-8	CASSLKSNTEAFF	TGTGCCAGCAGCTTAAAGTCCAACACTGAAGCTTTCTTT
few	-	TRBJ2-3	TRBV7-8	CASSLEASSDTQYF	TGTGCCAGCAGCTTAGAAGCTAGCTCTGATACGCAGTATTTT
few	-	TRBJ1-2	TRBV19	CASSRTAPGYGYTF	TGTGCCAGTAGTAGGACAGCGCCCGGCTATGGCTACACCTTC
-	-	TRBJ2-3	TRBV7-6	CASSLRRTGTDTQYF	TGTGCCAGCAGCTTAAGGCGGACAGGCACAGATACGCAGTATTTT
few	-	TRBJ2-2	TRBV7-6	CASSRGPGYTGELFF	TGTGCCAGCAGCCGCGGGCCGGGGTACACCGGGGAGCTGTTTTTT
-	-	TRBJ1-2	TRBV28	CASSLSKTDIRADYGYTF	TGTGCCAGCAGTTTATCTAAGACAGATATTAGAGCGGACTATGGCTACACCTTC
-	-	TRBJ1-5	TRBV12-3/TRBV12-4	CASSLKGLQHF	TGTGCCAGCAGTTTAAAGGGGCTCCAGCATTTT
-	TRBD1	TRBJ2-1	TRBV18	CASSPPTGNNEQFF	TGTGCCAGCTCACCACCGACAGGGAACAATGAGCAGTTCTTC
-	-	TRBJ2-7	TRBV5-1	CASRPGHGLNEQYF	TGCGCCAGCAGACCGGGGCACGGACTAAACGAGCAGTACTTC
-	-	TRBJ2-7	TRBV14	CASSQKYVYEQYF	TGTGCCAGCAGCCAAAAATACGTATACGAGCAGTACTTC
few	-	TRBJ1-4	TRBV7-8	CASSSLGVTNEKLFF	TGTGCCAGCAGCTCCCTTGGAGTAACTAATGAAAAACTGTTTTTT
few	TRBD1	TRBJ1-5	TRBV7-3	CASSWTGDQPQHF	TGTGCCAGCAGCTGGACAGGGGATCAGCCCCAGCATTTT
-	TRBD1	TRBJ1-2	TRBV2	CASSEGTGGFYGYTF	TGTGCCAGCAGTGAGGGGACAGGGGGCTTCTATGGCTACACCTTC
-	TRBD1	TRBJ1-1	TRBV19	CASHPSQGRNTEAFF	TGTGCCAGTCACCCCTCACAGGGGCGGAACACTGAAGCTTTCTTT
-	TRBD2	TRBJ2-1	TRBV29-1	CSVELAGAWYNEQFF	TGCAGCGTTGAGCTAGCGGGAGCATGGTACAATGAGCAGTTCTTC
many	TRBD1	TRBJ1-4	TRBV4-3	CASSPGDRGREKLFF	TGCGCCAGCAGCCCCGGGGACAGGGGTCGTGAAAAACTGTTTTTT
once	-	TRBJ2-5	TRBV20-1	CSARDSRKETQYF	TGCAGTGCTAGAGATTCTAGGAAAGAGACCCAGTACTTC
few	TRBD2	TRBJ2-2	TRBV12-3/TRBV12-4	CASSIQRETGGELFF	TGTGCCAGCAGTATCCAGCGGGAGACGGGCGGGGAGCTGTTTTTT
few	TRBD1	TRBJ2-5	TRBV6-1	CASRPTGQGASRETQYF	TGTGCCAGCAGACCCACGGGACAGGGGGCGAGCAGGGAGACCCAGTACTTC
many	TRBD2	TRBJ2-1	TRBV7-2	CASSLGLAGEYEQFF	TGTGCCAGCAGCTTAGGACTAGCGGGAGAGTACGAGCAGTTCTTC